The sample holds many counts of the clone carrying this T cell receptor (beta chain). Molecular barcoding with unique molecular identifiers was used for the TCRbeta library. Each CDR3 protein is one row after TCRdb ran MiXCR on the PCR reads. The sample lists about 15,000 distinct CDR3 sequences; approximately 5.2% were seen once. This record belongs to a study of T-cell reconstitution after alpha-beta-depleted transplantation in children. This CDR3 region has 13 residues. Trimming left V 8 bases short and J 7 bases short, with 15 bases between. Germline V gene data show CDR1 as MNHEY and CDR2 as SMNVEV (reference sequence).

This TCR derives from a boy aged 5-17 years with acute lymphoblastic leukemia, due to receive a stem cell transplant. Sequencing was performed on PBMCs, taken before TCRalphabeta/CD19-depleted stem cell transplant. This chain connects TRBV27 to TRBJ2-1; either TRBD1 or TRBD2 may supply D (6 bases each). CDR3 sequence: CASRGGFPNEQFF. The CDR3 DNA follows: TGTGCCAGCCGAGGGGGGTTTCCAAATGAGCAGTTCTTC.